These T cell receptor beta chains were read from a single sample in a study of OX40 agonist ivuxolimab in advanced cancers. Here immunoSEQ multiplex PCR was the method, and the copy in TCRdb shows in-frame clones only, minus some. In the table there are tens of thousands of clones, approximately 83% of which are singletons. Sequenced material: CD4+ or CD8+ T cells sorted from blood, taken in a trial of the OX40 agonist ivuxolimab. All receptors derive from an adult with an advanced solid tumor such as melanoma, head and neck, liver or kidney cancer. The CDR3 runs from the conserved cysteine through the conserved F or W. The D gene is left open where the match is weak. Clone size appears in some rows only: once, few, many, or a class for an expanded clone.

d_gene: TRBD2; v_gene: TRBV30; j_gene: TRBJ2-1; abundance: .; CDR3nt: TGTGCCTGGAGCGCTAGCGGGAGCGATGAGCAGTTCTTC; CDR3aa: CAWSASGSDEQFF
d_gene: TRBD1; v_gene: TRBV7-2; j_gene: TRBJ2-7; abundance: once; CDR3nt: TGTGCCAGCAGCTACCCCAGACAGGGGGCATCCTACGAGCAGTACTTC; CDR3aa: CASSYPRQGASYEQYF
d_gene: .; v_gene: TRBV11-3; j_gene: TRBJ1-1; abundance: .; CDR3nt: TGTGCCAGCAGCTTTTCCATGAACACTGAAGCTTTCTTT; CDR3aa: CASSFSMNTEAFF
d_gene: TRBD1; v_gene: TRBV19; j_gene: TRBJ2-3; abundance: .; CDR3nt: TGTGCCAGTAGTCCAAACAGGGGCCCCACAGATACGCAGTATTTT; CDR3aa: CASSPNRGPTDTQYF
d_gene: TRBD2; v_gene: TRBV15; j_gene: TRBJ2-5; abundance: .; CDR3nt: TGTGCCACCAGCAGCAATTCCGGGACTAGCGGTCCTACAGAGACCCAGTACTTC; CDR3aa: CATSSNSGTSGPTETQYF
d_gene: TRBD1; v_gene: TRBV7-2; j_gene: TRBJ2-2; abundance: .; CDR3nt: TGTGCCAGCAGCTTACCGGGACAGAGTAACACCGGGGAGCTGTTTTTT; CDR3aa: CASSLPGQSNTGELFF
d_gene: TRBD2; v_gene: TRBV29-1; j_gene: TRBJ2-1; abundance: .; CDR3nt: TGCAGCGTTGCGAGCGGGGGGGCCCGGGAGCAGTTCTTC; CDR3aa: CSVASGGAREQFF
d_gene: TRBD2; v_gene: TRBV2; j_gene: TRBJ2-3; abundance: .; CDR3nt: TGTGCCAGCGAGAAAGCTAGCGGGGGCACAGATACGCAGTATTTT; CDR3aa: CASEKASGGTDTQYF
d_gene: TRBD1; v_gene: TRBV28; j_gene: TRBJ1-4; abundance: .; CDR3nt: TGTGCCAGCAGTCCAATCGGGGACAGGGGTGAAAAACTGTTTTTT; CDR3aa: CASSPIGDRGEKLFF
d_gene: .; v_gene: TRBV7-9; j_gene: TRBJ2-3; abundance: .; CDR3nt: TGTGCCAGCAGCCCGGACTGGGCGGATACGCAGTATTTT; CDR3aa: CASSPDWADTQYF